This T cell receptor beta chain was captured in a study of cytomegalovirus exposure and HLA in healthy donors (dated 2017 in TCRdb). The study in broad terms: In an earlier analysis of roughly 590 of the donors, around 300 Gb of sequence data and 95 million to 130 million unique TCR beta sequences from roughly 200 million T cells were reported. An early release covering 550 to 700 HLA-typed donors comprised 300 to 350 gigabases of sequencing data and tens of millions of unique TCR sequences. Of the roughly 400 genotyped donors, roughly 80% fell in the genetic ancestry cluster associated with self-reported Caucasian donors. The study aimed to test whether cataloging public T cell receptors could reveal signatures of past pathogen exposure. The study used immunosequencing to profile the T cell repertoires of 666 subjects and linked those repertoires to cytomegalovirus serostatus. Along with the roughly 670-subject first cohort, a separate validation cohort of approximately 110 different subjects was used. High-throughput TCR immunosequencing, statistical association of individual TCRs with disease status, and machine learning were combined to predict cytomegalovirus infection status. A later analysis re-analyzed previously published TCR beta repertoires from 550 to 700 donors and added high-resolution HLA genotyping to study TCR occurrence patterns. In the later analysis, no new phenotypic data were used to find candidate immune exposures; instead, reliance was placed on TCR beta sequences and their occurrence across donors. An earlier analysis of a few hundred of the donors applied high-throughput TCR beta sequencing to assess whether each TCR beta V gene segment acted as functional or pseudogenic. Donor age, sex, ethnicity and CMV serostatus were compiled together with the repertoire data. Genome-wide SNP genotypes for about 65% of the 666 donors were used in a later genetic analysis, which treated that subset as a discovery cohort. All discovery cohort repertoires had been generated on a single sequencing platform. HLA typing covered class I and class II loci at four-digit resolution. Typing coverage varied by locus: roughly 620-640 donors for A, B, C, DRB1 and DQB1; around 560 for DQA1; more than 600 for DPA1; about 450 for DPB1. A few DR-DQ haplotypes were handled as single units for association and clustering because linkage in the cohort was strong. Across approximately 400 genotyped donors of the cohort, an average of about 240,000 unique TCR beta nucleotide sequences per donor were sequenced, and approximately 19% of those sequences were non-productive.

Library preparation used the immunoSEQ multiplex PCR assay. For the multiplex PCR, a mixture combining 60 forward primers for TCR Vbeta segments and 13 reverse primers for TCR Jbeta segments was used. A multiplex PCR assay on genomic DNA amplified the CDR3 region of rearranged TCR beta genes. The amplified TCR beta libraries were sequenced on the Illumina HiSeq System as 87-base-pair reads. The published analysis was carried out like this. A later analysis counted around 72 million unique TCR beta chains across the 650 to 800 repertoires, and around 9.9 million of these chains were shared by at least two donors. To remove PCR and sequencing errors, raw reads were error-corrected and collapsed into unique sequences using a nearest-neighbor algorithm that merged closely related sequences. Alignment of CDR3 sequences to IMGT reference sequences was used to assign V, D and J gene segments. Each retained sequence needed at least a six-nucleotide match to both a V gene segment and a J gene segment. Rearrangements were called productive when the CDR3 lacked stop codons and stayed in frame with V and J; all others were non-productive. CDR3 was defined by IMGT convention, running from the second conserved V-encoded cysteine to the conserved J-encoded phenylalanine. In an earlier analysis of around 540 of the donors, sequences lacking an unambiguous match to a single V gene segment were excluded. An earlier analysis of several hundred of the donors called V segments functional above 56.7% productive rearrangements and segregating when the between-donor standard deviation exceeded 5%. To diagnose cytomegalovirus status from the catalog of TCR beta chain sequences, a statistical classification framework was built. In a later analysis, V and J genes were assigned by comparing TCR nucleotide sequences against IMGT/GENE-DB human TR gene sequences. A later analysis assigned CDR3 sequences and most-parsimonious VDJ recombination scenarios with the TCRdist pipeline. In a later analysis, each TCR beta chain was defined by its CDR3 amino acid sequence together with its V-gene family, and reads lacking a unique V-gene family were excluded. A later analysis removed several hundred highly shared, low-generation-probability nucleotide sequences to deal with suspected cross-contamination and a sequencing artifact. A later analysis calculated a clonal expansion index for each public chain from normalized within-repertoire ranks of inferred template counts. Generation probabilities in a later analysis came from a VDJ recombination model fitted to out-of-frame rearrangements, and those results were checked against IGoR. A later analysis scored TCR-TCR, TCR-HLA and TCR-CMV co-occurrence with hypergeometric tests, applying a repertoire-size bias correction to TCR pairs. To estimate false discovery rates, a later analysis permuted the HLA or CMV assignments 20 times. A later analysis grouped co-occurring TCRs with DBSCAN, adding TCRdist sequence similarity when clustering within HLA-allele-positive subsets. Co-occurrence clustering excluded repertoires with fewer than 30,000 or more than 120,000 public chains, plus five with anomalous nucleotide sharing. Imported from immuneACCESS, the table was reduced by TCRdb to in-frame sequences with V and J called. These copies leave out some clones; in studies compared against another copy, an unresolved V gene accounts for under half, and the cause of the remainder is not known. That table gives V, J and clone size, and the DNA gave D and trimming. The sample table shows 100,000 or so clones, and more than 75% are seen once. The top ten clones comprise more than 10% of the sample.

The cohort was made up of 650 to 700 healthy bone marrow donors. At the time of sampling, every cohort member was nominally healthy, though immune exposures that went unrecorded were likely present. The donor was CMV seropositive and belonged to the group of 250 to 300 seropositive cohort members. A peripheral blood sample was provided by each donor, and peripheral blood mononuclear cells were used for TCR beta sequencing. The Qiagen DNeasy Blood Extraction Kit was used to extract genomic DNA from the blood cell samples. Broad study findings and their caveats: The classifier was reported to diagnose cytomegalovirus status with high specificity and sensitivity in both the original and validation cohorts. The earlier analysis of around 600 of the donors excluded fewer than 20 rarely observed V segments, including chromosome 9 orphons, because counts were too low. In a later analysis, the rate of TCR association differed among HLA loci, with DRB1 alleles having the most associated TCRs and HLA-C alleles having the fewest. In a later analysis, around 17,000 TCR beta sequences were associated with specific HLA alleles at a false discovery rate of 0.05. A cluster of highly shared sequence variants was judged likely to be a technical artifact of the sequencing pipeline. It was suggested by the authors that the approach could potentially be generalized to other disease states and immunological phenotypes. Because some donors lacked HLA typing at each locus, the association tests relied only on the typed subset. Most TCR sequences were seen in very few donors, while some public TCRs were found in many individuals. The presence/absence analyses assumed that sequencing depth was roughly uniform across donors, and that assumption may not be true. A total of roughly 160 TCR beta chains were listed by the study as associated with cytomegalovirus. Most CMV-associated TCR beta chains appeared to be HLA-restricted in a later analysis, and the HLA associations seemed to be driven largely by CMV exposure. CMV serostatus was the only immune exposure information available for the cohort. Linkage disequilibrium might explain the correlated functional status among segregating V segments, but an unknown experimental factor could not be ruled out. When HLA alleles, especially DR and DQ, strongly co-occurred, attributing TCR associations to individual alleles was difficult. Broadly in line with IMGT annotations, most TCR beta V segments showed up in productive rearrangements about 90% or about 30% of the time in an earlier analysis of roughly 590 of the donors. A later analysis reported that several top co-occurrence clusters appeared linked to parvovirus B19, influenza, CMV and Epstein-Barr virus. In vitro tests confirmed that a few of the cytomegalovirus-associated TCR beta chains recognize cytomegalovirus antigens. In a later analysis, HLA-associated TCR beta chains showed more clonal expansion and lower generation probabilities than non-associated chains that were equally common. In this cohort, only TCR beta chains were sequenced, and detectable features were limited by the absence of alpha or paired-chain data. A further reported finding was that TCR beta sequences accurately predicted the HLA-A and HLA-B alleles for most subjects in the first cohort. In a later genetic analysis, fewer N-insertions in productive TCRs were reported among donors in an Asian-associated ancestry cluster than the approximately 710-donor mean. In a later genetic analysis, a missense DCLRE1C variant was associated with V-gene and J-gene trimming of TCR beta chains, and the association was replicated in an independent cohort.

Notes on this clone: There is no known antigen for this receptor. Base qualities were left out, and no much larger clone turns up one base away.

Sequenced sample: PBMCs. The sequence was obtained from a woman in her forties in good health and CMV-seropositive.

Here the CDR3 is given as CACRLAGSTYEQYF. The DNA reads as follows: TGTGCCTGCCGACTAGCGGGGAGTACCTACGAGCAGTACTTC. The chain uses TRBV30 and TRBJ2-7, with 11 bases in between that match TRBD2. Compared with germline, V lacks 6 bases and J lacks 2 bases; bases without a gene match: 6. Taken from the germline V gene (reference sequence), the CDR1 and CDR2 loops are GTSNPN and SVGIG. The CDR3 numbers 14 residues from cysteine through phenylalanine. Left in the record is the CDR3 DNA by itself, 42 bases read in frame from the first base.